This T cell receptor beta chain was retrieved from a study of cytomegalovirus exposure and HLA in healthy donors. Study context: Around 85 million unique TCRs from HLA-typed donors were held in an early data release.

The primer mix had 60 Vbeta and 13 Jbeta primers. Assay used: immunoSEQ multiplex PCR; TCRdb lists only in-frame clones, some missing. This table has some 130,000 clones, 79% appearing once. Comments on this clone: Its matching antigen is unknown.

Study-level points and caveats: Cytomegalovirus association was assigned to approximately 160 TCR beta chains.

From germline, CDR1 is SGHTA and CDR2 FQGNSA. The CDR3 loop spans 18 amino acids. V lost 5 bases to trimming and J lost 2 bases; unmatched junction nucleotides: 13. The rearrangement links TRBV7-2 to TRBJ2-1; 9 nucleotides agree with TRBD1. The sequencing sample was made of PBMCs. This clonotype was obtained from a man in his forties or fifties in good health and CMV-seropositive. As DNA, the CDR3 is TGTGCCAGCAGCCCGAGACAGGGACAGGGCGGGGCCTACAATGAGCAGTTCTTC. Its translation is CASSPRQGQGGAYNEQFF.